Below, one TCR beta chain is given with its context. Generated by immunoSEQ multiplex PCR, the TCRdb table keeps only in-frame clones and is missing some. The data show about 1.1 million clones, approximately 80% seen once. The data derive from a study of shared clonotypes between healthy human individuals. Turning to the study itself: Three plates were used per donor for CD4 naive, three for CD4 memory, two for CD8 naive and one for CD8 memory.

Splitting the CD4+ cells yielded a CD45RA+ naive subset and a CD45RA-negative memory subset. CDR3 length: 18 residues. The V end was cut by 6 bases, the J end by 4 bases, with 25 bases between. CDR1 and CDR2 (germline): SGHTA, FQGTGA. The specimen sequenced was memory CD4+ T cells from PBMCs. Indicated subset: CD45RA-negative fraction. This chain joins TRBV7-3 and TRBJ2-1; the D call may be TRBD1 or TRBD2 (5 bases each). The sequence derives from a man in his late teens or twenties in good health. Some clones in this sample may be carry-over from other donors' samples. CDR3 DNA sequence: TGTGCCAGCAGTTTTATCCCTCGTCAGACGGGGCTTTACAATGAGCAGTTCTTC. Protein: CASSFIPRQTGLYNEQFF.